This is a list of T cell receptor beta chains from one sample in a study of T-cell memory formation after mild COVID-19. Each CDR3 protein is one row after TCRdb ran MiXCR on the 5' RACE reads. The repertoire holds fewer than 60,000 distinct CDR3 sequences, with less than 15% as singletons. The specimen sequenced was PBMCs or a T cell subset sorted from them (not recorded which). These receptors were obtained from a man younger than 30 who had mild COVID-19 (a few samples of this study predate the infection). Cell type and time point are not known. Each CDR3 is given with its conserved first and last residue. The D gene is left open where the match is weak. The listing skips clone size in some rows; elsewhere it reads once, few, many or a size class.

j_call	v_call	d_call	cdr3_length	clone_size	cdr3_aa	cdr3_nt
TRBJ2-2	TRBV6-2/TRBV6-3	TRBD1	16	few	CASGDRENSGTGELFF	TGTGCCAGCGGGGACAGGGAGAATTCGGGCACCGGGGAGCTGTTTTTT
TRBJ2-7	TRBV4-3	NA	16	medium-sized	CASSRGHGDRSYEQYF	TGCGCCAGCAGCCGCGGACACGGGGACCGCTCCTACGAGCAGTACTTC
TRBJ2-3	TRBV20-1	TRBD2	14	NA	CSASGRGVTDTQYF	TGCAGTGCCAGCGGGCGGGGGGTCACAGATACGCAGTATTTT
TRBJ2-7	TRBV5-1	NA	15	many	CASSSNGQSSYEQYF	TGCGCCAGCAGCTCGAACGGACAGAGCTCCTACGAGCAGTACTTC
TRBJ1-1	TRBV28	NA	12	few	CASSPGITEAFF	TGTGCCAGCAGCCCCGGGATTACTGAAGCTTTCTTT
TRBJ1-5	TRBV27	NA	15	many	CASSPLQGIGQPQHF	TGTGCCAGCTCCCCACTACAGGGTATTGGTCAGCCCCAGCATTTT
TRBJ2-1	TRBV6-2/TRBV6-3	NA	17	few	CASSYSIGAASYNEQFF	TGTGCCAGCAGTTACTCGATTGGGGCAGCATCCTACAATGAGCAGTTCTTC
TRBJ1-1	TRBV20-1	NA	13	NA	CSIEVWKRGEAFF	TGCAGCATAGAGGTTTGGAAAAGGGGCGAAGCTTTCTTT
TRBJ2-3	TRBV10-1	TRBD2	16	few	CASSSGRAGVTDTQYF	TGCGCCAGCAGCTCAGGACGGGCGGGGGTCACAGATACGCAGTATTTT
TRBJ2-5	TRBV7-9	TRBD1	16	medium-sized	CASSLLRDLGGETQYF	TGTGCCAGCAGCTTATTAAGGGATCTAGGGGGCGAGACCCAGTACTTC
TRBJ2-3	TRBV7-3	TRBD2	15	many	CASRRTSGGTDTQYF	TGTGCCAGCAGACGGACTAGCGGGGGGACAGATACGCAGTATTTT
TRBJ2-5	TRBV7-3	NA	13	NA	CASSPSAQETQYF	TGTGCCAGCAGTCCTTCGGCACAAGAGACCCAGTACTTC
TRBJ1-5	TRBV3-1	NA	15	NA	CASSQDLPGNQPQHF	TGTGCCAGCAGCCAAGATCTGCCGGGCAATCAGCCCCAGCATTTT
TRBJ2-4	TRBV12-3/TRBV12-4	NA	14	many	CASSLDVTGNIQYF	TGTGCCAGCAGTTTGGACGTCACGGGAAACATTCAGTACTTC
TRBJ2-3	TRBV11-2	TRBD2	17	few	CASSLGTSGGHRDTQYF	TGTGCCAGCAGCTTAGGGACTAGCGGGGGCCACCGCGATACGCAGTATTTT
TRBJ1-2	TRBV3-1	NA	15	NA	CASSHIDTLYYGYTF	TGTGCCAGCAGCCATATCGACACCTTATACTATGGCTACACCTTC
TRBJ1-5	TRBV2	NA	14	NA	CASSEDRTGQPQHF	TGTGCCAGCAGTGAAGACAGGACGGGGCAGCCCCAGCATTTT
TRBJ2-7	TRBV6-5	TRBD1	18	few	CASSYTQLGQWPSEEQYF	TGTGCCAGCAGTTACACACAGTTGGGACAGTGGCCCTCGGAGGAGCAGTACTTC
TRBJ1-2	TRBV7-9	TRBD1	17	NA	CASSLYRDSLEGYGYTF	TGTGCCAGCAGCTTATATAGGGACAGCCTGGAGGGGTATGGCTACACCTTC
TRBJ2-3	TRBV12-5	NA	13	few	CASGLPGTDTQYF	TGTGCTAGTGGTTTGCCTGGCACAGATACGCAGTATTTT
TRBJ2-3	TRBV7-3	NA	14	few	CASSFGKIADTQYF	TGTGCCAGCAGCTTTGGGAAAATCGCAGATACGCAGTATTTT
TRBJ2-1	TRBV12-3/TRBV12-4	NA	12	few	CASSFWGDEQFF	TGTGCCAGCAGTTTTTGGGGGGATGAGCAGTTCTTC
TRBJ1-6	TRBV6-5	NA	17	NA	CASSYAGHYYAGSPLHF	TGTGCCAGCAGTTACGCGGGACATTATTACGCCGGTTCACCCCTCCACTTT
TRBJ2-5	TRBV7-9	NA	13	many	CASSLRPRETQYF	TGTGCCAGCAGCTTAAGGCCCCGGGAGACCCAGTACTTC
TRBJ2-7	TRBV7-6	NA	12	many	CASSLRHTEQYF	TGTGCCAGCAGCTTACGGCATACCGAGCAGTACTTC
TRBJ2-7	TRBV16	NA	13	many	CASSHRGSYEQYF	TGTGCCAGCAGCCATCGGGGATCCTACGAGCAGTACTTC
TRBJ2-5	TRBV12-3/TRBV12-4	NA	13	many	CASSFRAEETQYF	TGTGCCAGCAGTTTCAGAGCAGAAGAGACCCAGTACTTC
TRBJ1-5	TRBV20-1	TRBD1	13	many	CSAKDREYPPQHF	TGCAGTGCTAAGGACAGGGAATACCCGCCCCAGCATTTT
TRBJ2-7	TRBV19	NA	14	many	CATATGALSYEQYF	TGTGCCACCGCTACGGGGGCCCTTTCCTACGAGCAGTACTTC
TRBJ1-4	TRBV5-1	TRBD1	14	NA	CASSYGTGVEKLFF	TGCGCCAGCAGCTATGGGACAGGGGTTGAAAAACTGTTTTTT
TRBJ2-3	TRBV5-5	TRBD1	18	few	CASSRNPGQASIPDTQYF	TGTGCCAGCAGCAGAAACCCGGGACAGGCTTCCATCCCAGATACGCAGTATTTT
TRBJ2-5	TRBV20-1	NA	13	few	CSAPGASIETQYF	TGCAGTGCTCCTGGGGCCTCTATAGAGACCCAGTACTTC
TRBJ2-1	TRBV5-1	NA	14	NA	CASSEGARYNEQFF	TGCGCCAGCAGCGAAGGGGCTAGGTACAATGAGCAGTTCTTC
TRBJ1-5	TRBV27	TRBD1	12	NA	CASSQQGAAQHF	TGTGCCAGCAGCCAACAGGGGGCAGCCCAGCATTTT
TRBJ2-2	TRBV5-5	TRBD2	16	many	CASSWGLAVNTGELFF	TGTGCCAGCAGCTGGGGACTAGCGGTGAACACCGGGGAGCTGTTTTTT
TRBJ2-5	TRBV28	NA	13	NA	CASSDREQETQYF	TGTGCCAGCAGCGACCGGGAGCAGGAGACCCAGTACTTC
TRBJ2-1	TRBV7-2	TRBD1	13	many	CASSPGTGGKQFF	TGTGCCAGCAGCCCCGGGACAGGGGGCAAGCAGTTCTTC
TRBJ2-1	TRBV7-3	TRBD2	15	NA	CASSFSGGMYNEQFF	TGTGCCAGCAGCTTTAGCGGGGGGATGTACAATGAGCAGTTCTTC
TRBJ1-6	TRBV20-1	NA	13	few	CSANPGSNSPLHF	TGCAGTGCGAATCCAGGGAGTAATTCACCCCTCCACTTT
TRBJ2-1	TRBV27	NA	14	many	CASSEDSSYNEQFF	TGTGCCAGCAGTGAGGACAGCTCCTACAATGAGCAGTTCTTC
TRBJ2-1	TRBV7-2	TRBD2	14	NA	CASSLVASGDEQFF	TGTGCCAGCAGCTTAGTTGCTAGCGGGGATGAGCAGTTCTTC
TRBJ1-1	TRBV11-2	NA	13	NA	CASRLAGNTEAFF	TGTGCCAGCAGACTCGCAGGGAACACTGAAGCTTTCTTT